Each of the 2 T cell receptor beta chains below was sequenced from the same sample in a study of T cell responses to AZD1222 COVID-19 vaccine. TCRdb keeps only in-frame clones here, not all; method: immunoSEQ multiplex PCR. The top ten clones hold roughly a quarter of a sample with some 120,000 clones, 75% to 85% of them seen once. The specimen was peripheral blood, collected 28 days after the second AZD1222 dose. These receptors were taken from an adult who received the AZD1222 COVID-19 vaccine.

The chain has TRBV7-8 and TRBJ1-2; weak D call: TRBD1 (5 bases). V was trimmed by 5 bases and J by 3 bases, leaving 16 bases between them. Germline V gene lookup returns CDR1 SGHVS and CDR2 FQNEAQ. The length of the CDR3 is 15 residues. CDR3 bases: TGTGCCAGCAGCGCGGCCGGGGCTGGCGACTATGGCTACACCTTC. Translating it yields CASSAAGAGDYGYTF.

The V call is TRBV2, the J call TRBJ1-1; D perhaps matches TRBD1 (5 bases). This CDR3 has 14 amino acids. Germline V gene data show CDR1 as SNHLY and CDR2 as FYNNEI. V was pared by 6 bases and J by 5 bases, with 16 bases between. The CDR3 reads CASSVTRGETEAFF. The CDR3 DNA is TGTGCCAGCAGCGTCACGCGGGGGGAGACTGAAGCTTTCTTT.